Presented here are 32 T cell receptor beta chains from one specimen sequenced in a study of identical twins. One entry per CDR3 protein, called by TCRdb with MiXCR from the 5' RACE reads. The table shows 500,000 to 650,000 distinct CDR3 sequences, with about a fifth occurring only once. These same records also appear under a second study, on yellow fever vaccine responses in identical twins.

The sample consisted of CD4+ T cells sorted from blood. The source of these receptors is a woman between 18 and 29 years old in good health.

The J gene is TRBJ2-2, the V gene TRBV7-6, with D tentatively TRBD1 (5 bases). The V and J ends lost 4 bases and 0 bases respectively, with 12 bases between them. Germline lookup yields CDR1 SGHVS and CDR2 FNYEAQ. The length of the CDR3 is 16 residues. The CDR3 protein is CASSSKGKTNTGELFF. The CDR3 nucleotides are TGTGCCAGCAGCTCCAAGGGGAAAACGAACACCGGGGAGCTGTTTTTT.

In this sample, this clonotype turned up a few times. The CDR3 DNA reads TGTGCCATCAGTGGAGTCGGCCACTACGAGCAGTACGTC. Protein product: CAISGVGHYEQYV. The chain carries TRBV10-3 and TRBJ2-7; D remains ambiguous. V shed 4 bases and J shed 3 bases, with 10 bases lying between them. This CDR3 is 13 amino acids long. Germline V CDR1 and CDR2: ENHRY, SYGVKD.

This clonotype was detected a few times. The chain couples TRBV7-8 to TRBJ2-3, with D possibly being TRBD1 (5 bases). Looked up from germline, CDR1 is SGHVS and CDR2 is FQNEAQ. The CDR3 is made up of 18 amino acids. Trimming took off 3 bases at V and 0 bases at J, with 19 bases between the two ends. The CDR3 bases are TGTGCCAGCAGCTTTCTATTCCAGGGTTTTCCCAGCACAGATACGCAGTATTTT. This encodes CASSFLFQGFPSTDTQYF.

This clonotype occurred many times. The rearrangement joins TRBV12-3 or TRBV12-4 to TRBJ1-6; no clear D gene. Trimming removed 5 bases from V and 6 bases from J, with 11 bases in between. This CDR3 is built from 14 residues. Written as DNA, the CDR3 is TGTGCCAGCAGTCCCCGGACCGGTAATTCACCCCTCCACTTT. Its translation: CASSPRTGNSPLHF.

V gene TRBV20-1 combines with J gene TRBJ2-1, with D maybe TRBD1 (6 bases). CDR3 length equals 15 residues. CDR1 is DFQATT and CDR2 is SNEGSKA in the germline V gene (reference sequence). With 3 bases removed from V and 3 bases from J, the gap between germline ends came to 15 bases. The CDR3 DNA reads TGCAGTGCTAGCAGTTTGGGACAAGGCTACAATGAGCAGTTCTTC. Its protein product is CSASSLGQGYNEQFF.

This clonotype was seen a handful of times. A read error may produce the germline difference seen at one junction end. The CDR3 region is CAGRRTESDTQYF. The DNA of the CDR3 is TGTGCCGGCAGGAGGACGGAATCGGATACGCAGTATTTT. This chain links TRBV6-6 with TRBJ2-3; TRBD2 is a possible D gene (5 bases). Germline V gene sequence: CDR1 MNHNY, CDR2 SVGAGI (reference sequence). This CDR3 has 13 amino acids.

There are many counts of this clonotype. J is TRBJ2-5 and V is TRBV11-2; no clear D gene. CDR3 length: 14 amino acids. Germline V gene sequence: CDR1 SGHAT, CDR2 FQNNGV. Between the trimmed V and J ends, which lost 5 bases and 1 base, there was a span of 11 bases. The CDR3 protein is CASSLRRGQETQYF. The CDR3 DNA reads TGTGCCAGCAGCCTGCGTCGCGGCCAAGAGACCCAGTACTTC.

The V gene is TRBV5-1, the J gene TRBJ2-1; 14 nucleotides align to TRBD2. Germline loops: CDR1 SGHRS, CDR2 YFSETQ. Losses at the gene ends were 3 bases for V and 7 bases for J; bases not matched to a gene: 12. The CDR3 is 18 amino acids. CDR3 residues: CASSYPVTGTSGSNEQFF. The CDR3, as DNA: TGCGCCAGCAGCTACCCTGTCACAGGGACTAGCGGGAGTAATGAGCAGTTCTTC.

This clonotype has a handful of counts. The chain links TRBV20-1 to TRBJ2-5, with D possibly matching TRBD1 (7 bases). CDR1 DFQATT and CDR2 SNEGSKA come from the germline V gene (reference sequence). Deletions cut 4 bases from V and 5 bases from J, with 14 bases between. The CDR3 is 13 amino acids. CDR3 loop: CSANRGREETQYF. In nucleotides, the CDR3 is TGCAGTGCTAACAGGGGCCGGGAGGAGACCCAGTACTTC.

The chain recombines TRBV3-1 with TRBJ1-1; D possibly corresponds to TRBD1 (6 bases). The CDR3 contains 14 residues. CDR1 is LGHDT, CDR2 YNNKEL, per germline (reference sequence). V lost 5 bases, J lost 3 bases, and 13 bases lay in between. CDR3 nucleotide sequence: TGTGCCAGCAGCTGGGGGGCGAGGGACACTGAAGCTTTCTTT. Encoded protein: CASSWGARDTEAFF.

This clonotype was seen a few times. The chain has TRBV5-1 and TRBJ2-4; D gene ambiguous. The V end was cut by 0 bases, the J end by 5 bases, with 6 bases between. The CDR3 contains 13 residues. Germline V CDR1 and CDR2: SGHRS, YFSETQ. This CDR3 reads CASSLEPQNIQYF. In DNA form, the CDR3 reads TGCGCCAGCAGCTTGGAGCCACAAAACATTCAGTACTTC.

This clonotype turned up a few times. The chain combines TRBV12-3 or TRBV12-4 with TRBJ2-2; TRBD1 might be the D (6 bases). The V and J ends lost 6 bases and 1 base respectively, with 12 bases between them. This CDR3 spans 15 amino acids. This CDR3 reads CASSRNRVNTGELFF. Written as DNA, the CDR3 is TGTGCCAGCAGCCGTAACAGGGTGAACACCGGGGAGCTGTTTTTT.

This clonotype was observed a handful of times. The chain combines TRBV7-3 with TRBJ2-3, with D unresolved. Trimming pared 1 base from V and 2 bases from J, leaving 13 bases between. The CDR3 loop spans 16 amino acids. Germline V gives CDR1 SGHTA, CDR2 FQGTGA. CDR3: CASSLIAGTNTDTQYF. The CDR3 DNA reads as TGTGCCAGCAGCTTAATCGCAGGCACGAACACAGATACGCAGTATTTT.

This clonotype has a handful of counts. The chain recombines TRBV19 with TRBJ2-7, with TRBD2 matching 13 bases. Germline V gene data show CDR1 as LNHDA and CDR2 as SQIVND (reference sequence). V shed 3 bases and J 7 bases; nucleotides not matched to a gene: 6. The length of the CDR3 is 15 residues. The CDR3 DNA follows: TGTGCCAGTAGTATCGGACTAGCGGGAGCTGGGGAGCAGTACTTC. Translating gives CASSIGLAGAGEQYF. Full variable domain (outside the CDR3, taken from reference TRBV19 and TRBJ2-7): DGGITQSPKYLFRKEGQNVTLSCEQNLNHDAMYWYRQDPGQGLRLIYYSQIVNDFQKGDIAEGYSVSREKKESFPLTVTSAQKNPTAFYLCASSIGLAGAGEQYFGPGTRLTVT.

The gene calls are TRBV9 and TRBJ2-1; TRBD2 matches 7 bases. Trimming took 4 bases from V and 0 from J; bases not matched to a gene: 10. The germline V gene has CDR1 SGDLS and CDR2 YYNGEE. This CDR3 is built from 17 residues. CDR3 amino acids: CASSPGLGLSSYNEQFF. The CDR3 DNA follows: TGTGCCAGCAGCCCCGGACTAGGACTAAGCTCCTACAATGAGCAGTTCTTC.

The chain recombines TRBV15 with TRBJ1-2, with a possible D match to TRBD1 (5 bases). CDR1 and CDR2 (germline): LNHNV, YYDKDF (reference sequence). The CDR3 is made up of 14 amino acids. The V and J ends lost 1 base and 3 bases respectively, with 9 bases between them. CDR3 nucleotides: TGTGCCACCAGCAGAGCAGGAGGGGACTATGGCTACACCTTC. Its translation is CATSRAGGDYGYTF. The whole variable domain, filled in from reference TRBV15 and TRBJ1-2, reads DAMVIQNPRYQVTQFGKPVTLSCSQTLNHNVMYWYQQKSSQAPKLLFHYYDKDFNNEADTPDNFQSRRPNTSFCFLDIRSPGLGDTAMYLCATSRAGGDYGYTFGSGTRLTVV.

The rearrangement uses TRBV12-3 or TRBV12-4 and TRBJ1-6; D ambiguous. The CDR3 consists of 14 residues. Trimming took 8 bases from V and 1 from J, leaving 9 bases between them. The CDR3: CASSVRSYNSPLHF. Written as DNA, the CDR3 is TGTGCCAGCTCTGTGAGGTCCTATAATTCACCCCTCCACTTT.

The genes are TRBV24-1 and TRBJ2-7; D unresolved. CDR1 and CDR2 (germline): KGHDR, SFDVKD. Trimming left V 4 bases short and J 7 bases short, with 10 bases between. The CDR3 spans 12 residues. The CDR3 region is CATSEGLGEQYF. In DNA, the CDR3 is TGTGCCACCAGTGAAGGATTGGGAGAGCAGTACTTC.

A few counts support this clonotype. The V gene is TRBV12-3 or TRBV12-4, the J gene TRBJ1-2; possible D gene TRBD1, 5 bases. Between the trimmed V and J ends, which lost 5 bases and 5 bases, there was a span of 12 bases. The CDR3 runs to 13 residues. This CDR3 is CASSLKEGYGYTF. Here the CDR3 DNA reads TGTGCCAGCAGTCTCAAGGAGGGGTATGGCTACACCTTC.

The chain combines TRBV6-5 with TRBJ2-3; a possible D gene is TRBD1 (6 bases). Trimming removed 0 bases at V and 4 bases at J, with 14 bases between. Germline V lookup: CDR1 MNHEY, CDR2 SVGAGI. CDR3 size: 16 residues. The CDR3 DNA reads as TGTGCCAGCAGTTACTCCACAGGGTTTCTGTCAGATACGCAGTATTTT. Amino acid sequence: CASSYSTGFLSDTQYF.

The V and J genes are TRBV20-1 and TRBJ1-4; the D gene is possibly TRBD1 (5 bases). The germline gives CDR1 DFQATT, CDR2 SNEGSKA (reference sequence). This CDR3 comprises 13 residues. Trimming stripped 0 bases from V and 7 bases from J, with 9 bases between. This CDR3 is CSARDSGGEKLFF. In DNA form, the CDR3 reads TGCAGTGCTAGAGATTCCGGGGGTGAAAAACTGTTTTTT.

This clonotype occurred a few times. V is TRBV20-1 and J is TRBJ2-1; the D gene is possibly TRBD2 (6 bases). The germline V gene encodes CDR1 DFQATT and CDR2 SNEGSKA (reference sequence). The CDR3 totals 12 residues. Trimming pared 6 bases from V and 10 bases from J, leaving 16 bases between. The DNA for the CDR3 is TGCAGTGCGGATAGACTAGTGTCGGAGCAGTTCTTC. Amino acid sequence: CSADRLVSEQFF.

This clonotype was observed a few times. The CDR3 region is CASSLVVATPGYRETQYF. The DNA for the CDR3 is TGTGCCAGCAGCTTAGTAGTAGCCACGCCGGGCTATCGGGAGACCCAGTACTTC. The gene calls are TRBV7-6 and TRBJ2-5; D is unresolved. CDR3 length: 18 amino acids. The germline CDR1 and CDR2 sequences are SGHVS and FNYEAQ. The germline V and J ends were trimmed by 1 base and 5 bases, with 23 bases remaining between them.

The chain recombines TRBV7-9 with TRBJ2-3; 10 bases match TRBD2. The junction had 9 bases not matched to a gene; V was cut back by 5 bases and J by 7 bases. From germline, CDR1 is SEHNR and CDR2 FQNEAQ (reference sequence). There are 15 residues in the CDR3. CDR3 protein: CASSPPGLALNTQYF. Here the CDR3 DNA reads TGTGCCAGCAGCCCTCCGGGACTAGCGCTAAATACGCAGTATTTT.

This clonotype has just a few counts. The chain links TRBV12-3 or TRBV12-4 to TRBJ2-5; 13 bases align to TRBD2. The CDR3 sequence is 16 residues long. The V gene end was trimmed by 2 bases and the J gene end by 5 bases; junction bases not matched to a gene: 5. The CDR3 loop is CASSLLLAGGSETQYF. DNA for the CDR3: TGTGCCAGCAGTTTATTACTAGCGGGGGGGTCGGAGACCCAGTACTTC.

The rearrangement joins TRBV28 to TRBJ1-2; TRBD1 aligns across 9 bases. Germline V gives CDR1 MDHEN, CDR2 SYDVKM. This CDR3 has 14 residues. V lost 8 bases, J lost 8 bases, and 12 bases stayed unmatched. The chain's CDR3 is CASSSGGQGRGYTF. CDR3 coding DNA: TGTGCCAGCTCCTCCGGGGGACAGGGAAGGGGCTACACCTTC.

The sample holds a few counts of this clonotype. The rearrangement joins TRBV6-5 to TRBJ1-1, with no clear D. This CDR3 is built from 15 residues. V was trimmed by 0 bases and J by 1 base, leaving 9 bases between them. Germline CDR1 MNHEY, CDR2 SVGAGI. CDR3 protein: CASSYSSQTNTEAFF. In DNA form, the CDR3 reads TGTGCCAGCAGTTACTCTTCACAGACGAACACTGAAGCTTTCTTT.

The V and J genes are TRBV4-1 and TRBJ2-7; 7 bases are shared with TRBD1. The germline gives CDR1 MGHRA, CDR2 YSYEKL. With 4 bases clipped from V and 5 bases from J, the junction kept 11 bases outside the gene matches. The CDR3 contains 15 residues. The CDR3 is CASSPTLGGKDEQYF. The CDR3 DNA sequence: TGCGCCAGCAGCCCGACGCTAGGGGGCAAGGACGAGCAGTACTTC.

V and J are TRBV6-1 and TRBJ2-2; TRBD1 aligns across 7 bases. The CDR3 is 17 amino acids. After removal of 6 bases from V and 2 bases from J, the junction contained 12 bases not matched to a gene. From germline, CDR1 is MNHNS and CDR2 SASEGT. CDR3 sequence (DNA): TGTGCCAGCAGAGCGGACAGGCCCAAACGAAACACCGGGGAGCTGTTTTTT. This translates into CASRADRPKRNTGELFF.

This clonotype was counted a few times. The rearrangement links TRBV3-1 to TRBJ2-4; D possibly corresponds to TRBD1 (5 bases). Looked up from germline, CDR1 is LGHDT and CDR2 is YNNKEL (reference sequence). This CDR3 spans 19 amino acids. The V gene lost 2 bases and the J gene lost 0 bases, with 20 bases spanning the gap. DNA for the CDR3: TGTGCCAGCAGCCAAAGGGGCAGGAGCCCCCATCTAGCCAAAAACATTCAGTACTTC. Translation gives CASSQRGRSPHLAKNIQYF.

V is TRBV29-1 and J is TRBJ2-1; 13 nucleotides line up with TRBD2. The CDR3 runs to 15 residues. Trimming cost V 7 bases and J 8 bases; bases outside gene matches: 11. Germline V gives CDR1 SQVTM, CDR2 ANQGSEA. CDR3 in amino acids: CSATLAGGLMDEQFF. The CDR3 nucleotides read TGCAGCGCCACACTAGCGGGAGGGCTGATGGATGAGCAGTTCTTC.

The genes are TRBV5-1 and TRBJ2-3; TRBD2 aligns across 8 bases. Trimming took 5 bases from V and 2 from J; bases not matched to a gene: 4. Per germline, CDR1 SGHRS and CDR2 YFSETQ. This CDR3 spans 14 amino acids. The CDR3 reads CASRSGGFTDTQYF. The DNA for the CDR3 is TGCGCCAGCAGAAGCGGGGGTTTCACAGATACGCAGTATTTT. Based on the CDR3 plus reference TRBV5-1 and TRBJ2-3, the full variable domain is KAGVTQTPRYLIKTRGQQVTLSCSPISGHRSVSWYQQTPGQGLQFLFEYFSETQRNKGNFPGRFSGRQFSNSRSEMNVSTLELGDSALYLCASRSGGFTDTQYFGPGTRLTVL.